The rows below give T cell receptor beta chains drawn from one sample of a study of graft-versus-host responses after intestinal transplantation. The antigens for these receptors are not known. Sequencing used immunoSEQ multiplex PCR; TCRdb keeps in-frame clones, though not all of them. The table records about 70,000 clones, roughly 90% of them present only once. The specimen comprised unstimulated CD8+ T cells sorted from spleen or lymph node cells, sampled before transplant. The receptors here all came from a human donor who was the organ donor for an intestinal transplant. Each CDR3 is given with its conserved first and last residue. D genes are given only for firm matches. Clone size is shown for a subset of rows, as once, few, many or a class of expanded clone.

J gene	clone size	D gene	V gene	CDR3 DNA	CDR3 protein
TRBJ2-1	NA	NA	TRBV4-1	TGCGCCAGCAGCCAGGACCCGCTTGGGGCCTCTAATGAGCAGTTCTTC	CASSQDPLGASNEQFF
TRBJ1-2	NA	NA	TRBV7-2	TGTGCCAGCAGCCCAGACCACCGGGACACCCTGGGCTATGGCTACACCTTC	CASSPDHRDTLGYGYTF
TRBJ1-1	NA	TRBD1	TRBV28	TGTGCCAGCAGTTTACCCCGGGACAGGGGGGACACTGAAGCTTTCTTT	CASSLPRDRGDTEAFF
TRBJ1-1	NA	NA	TRBV28	TGTGCCAGCAGTTTAGGCAGGAACACTGAAGCTTTCTTT	CASSLGRNTEAFF
TRBJ1-1	NA	NA	TRBV10-3	TGTGCCATCAGTGAGTCGGTTATAGGGGGAGGGGGTGAAGCTTTCTTT	CAISESVIGGGGEAFF
TRBJ1-4	NA	NA	TRBV13	TGTGCCAGCAGCTTAGGACAGGAAAGGTGGGAAAAACTGTTTTTT	CASSLGQERWEKLFF
TRBJ2-1	NA	TRBD2	TRBV4-2	TGTGCCAGCAGCCAGGGACTAGCGGGGGGCCTCAATGAGCAGTTCTTC	CASSQGLAGGLNEQFF
TRBJ2-2	NA	TRBD1	TRBV11-3	TGTGCCAGCAGCCCGACCGACAGGGGAACCGGGGAGCTGTTTTTT	CASSPTDRGTGELFF
TRBJ2-3	once	TRBD2	TRBV27	TGTGCCAGCAGTCCCCTAGCGGGGGGGGCAGATACGCAGTATTTT	CASSPLAGGADTQYF
TRBJ2-3	once	NA	TRBV19	TGTGCCAGTAGCATTTCCCTGGCGGGGGCCCTGACAGATACGCAGTATTTT	CASSISLAGALTDTQYF
TRBJ1-3	NA	NA	TRBV5-6	TGTGCCAGCAGCTTTGACAGGGGAAACACCATATATTTT	CASSFDRGNTIYF
TRBJ1-2	NA	NA	TRBV7-2	TGTGCCAGCAGCTTAAATAGGGGGGGGAAGTATGGCTACACCTTC	CASSLNRGGKYGYTF
TRBJ2-5	NA	NA	TRBV14	TGTGCCAGCAGCCAAGATGAGGTTTCCTCGGCAGGGGAATTCCAAGAGACCCAGTACTTC	CASSQDEVSSAGEFQETQYF
TRBJ1-6	NA	TRBD1	TRBV6-4	TGTGCCAGCAGTGACGGGACAGCCTTCCGTGATTCACCCCTCCACTTT	CASSDGTAFRDSPLHF
TRBJ1-5	NA	NA	TRBV5-5	TGTGCCAGCAGCCCGGAGCGAGGGTTCGTCGATCAGCCCCAGCATTTT	CASSPERGFVDQPQHF
TRBJ1-2	NA	TRBD1	TRBV7-3	TGTGCCAGCAGCTTAGCCGGGACAGCCGATGGCTACACCTTC	CASSLAGTADGYTF
TRBJ2-1	once	TRBD2	TRBV4-1	TGCGCCAGCAGCCAAGAATGGGTCGCTAGCGGGGGGGTACTTTTAGATGAGCAGTTCTTC	CASSQEWVASGGVLLDEQFF
TRBJ1-5	NA	NA	TRBV15	TGTGCCACCAGCCCCGAGTTATATAGCAATCAGCCCCAGCATTTT	CATSPELYSNQPQHF
TRBJ1-6	few	TRBD1	TRBV6-1	TGTGCCGGCAGACAGGGTTCATCACCCCTCCACTTT	CAGRQGSSPLHF
TRBJ2-3	NA	TRBD2	TRBV6-5	TGTGCCAGCAGCCCCAGGACTAGACCAGATACGCAGTATTTT	CASSPRTRPDTQYF
TRBJ1-6	NA	TRBD1	TRBV15	TGTGCCACCAGCAGAGATAGGGGGACAGGGGGTTCACCCCTCCACTTT	CATSRDRGTGGSPLHF
TRBJ2-1	NA	TRBD2	TRBV2	TGTGCCACAAAGGGAGCGGGGGGGTTCTTC	CATKGAGGFF
TRBJ2-6	NA	NA	TRBV15	TGTGCCACGCAAACACCGGGAACTGGGGCCAACGTCCTGACTTTC	CATQTPGTGANVLTF
TRBJ1-6	NA	TRBD1	TRBV7-9	TGTGCCAGCAGCTCGGACAGGCCAATATCACCCCTCCACTTT	CASSSDRPISPLHF
TRBJ2-1	NA	NA	TRBV15	TGTGCCACCAGCAAGGACACGGGGGGCAAGCAGTTCTTC	CATSKDTGGKQFF
TRBJ1-5	NA	NA	TRBV1	TGCACCAGCAGCCACTCCCGGTGGAGGAAGACCTTTCGGCCCCAGCATTTT	CTSSHSRWRKTFRPQHF
TRBJ1-2	NA	TRBD1	TRBV29-1	TGCAGCGTCCCCGGGACAGGTGTTGGCTATGGCTACACCTTC	CSVPGTGVGYGYTF
TRBJ2-5	NA	TRBD1	TRBV4-3	TGCGCCAGCAGCCAAGGACAGGGGGCCTTTTCTGAGACCCAGTACTTC	CASSQGQGAFSETQYF
TRBJ2-6	NA	NA	TRBV19	TGTGCCAGTAGTGATAGAACTGGGGCCAACGTCCTGACTTTC	CASSDRTGANVLTF
TRBJ1-2	NA	NA	TRBV4-1	TGCGCCAGCAGCCAAGTCGCGCTCTATGGCTACACCTTC	CASSQVALYGYTF
TRBJ1-5	NA	NA	TRBV4-1	TGCGCCAGCAGCCAACGGACAGTGAATCAGCCCCAGCATTTT	CASSQRTVNQPQHF
TRBJ2-2	NA	TRBD1	TRBV7-2	TGTGCCAGCAGCTCAGACCACAGGGGCTTGGTTGCCGGGGAGCTGTTTTTT	CASSSDHRGLVAGELFF
TRBJ2-1	NA	TRBD2	TRBV30	TGTGCCTCCAGCGGGGGTTACAATGAGCAGTTCTTC	CASSGGYNEQFF
TRBJ1-1	NA	NA	TRBV15	TGTGCCACCAGCAGAGATCGGCGGGAGGACACTGAAGCTTTCTTT	CATSRDRREDTEAFF
TRBJ2-6	NA	TRBD1	TRBV7-7	TGTGCTAGCAGCTTAGCCGGGACAGGAAGCTCTGGGGCCAACGTCCTGACTTTC	CASSLAGTGSSGANVLTF
TRBJ1-1	NA	NA	TRBV6-5	TGTGCCAGCAGTCCATCGGAGGGGAACACTGAAGCTTTCTTT	CASSPSEGNTEAFF
TRBJ1-2	NA	NA	TRBV4-3	TGCGCCAGCAGCCAAGTAAGAGGAGGAGGGTATGGCTACACCTTC	CASSQVRGGGYGYTF
TRBJ1-4	NA	TRBD1	TRBV30	TGTGCCTGGAGTCCCCTTGAGGGGGCAAGAGAAAAACTGTTTTTT	CAWSPLEGAREKLFF
TRBJ2-3	NA	NA	TRBV27	TGTGCCAGCAGTTTAAGGGGGGGAGTAATAGATACGCAGTATTTT	CASSLRGGVIDTQYF
TRBJ1-1	NA	TRBD1	TRBV16	TGTGCCAGCAGCCGGGACAGGTTACCTATGAACACTGAAGCTTTCTTT	CASSRDRLPMNTEAFF
TRBJ2-5	NA	NA	TRBV4-3	TGCGCCAGCAGCCCACGGACTCCGGGCCTGACAGGAGAGTTCCAAGAGACCCAGTACTTC	CASSPRTPGLTGEFQETQYF